The 2 T cell receptor beta chains below were found in one sample sequenced in a study of cytomegalovirus exposure and HLA in healthy donors (dated by TCRdb to 2016 to 2017). The library came from the immunoSEQ multiplex PCR assay. For the multiplex PCR, a mixture combining 60 forward primers for TCR Vbeta segments and 13 reverse primers for TCR Jbeta segments was used. TCRdb mirrors the immuneACCESS table, restricted to in-frame sequences. Some clones are absent from its copies; in checked studies, under half trace to an unresolved V gene, and the reason for the others is unknown. In this sample the table shows 270,000 or so clones, around 90% of which occur a single time. In total, the top ten clones hold about 1.8% of the sample. Sequenced sample: PBMCs. The receptors derive from a girl aged 2-9 years in good health and CMV-seronegative.

This clone appeared a few times. At one end the junction does not follow the germline gene, possibly because of a read error. The chain uses TRBV9 and TRBJ1-2; TRBD1 might be the D (6 bases). The CDR3 is made up of 18 amino acids. Germline loops: CDR1 SGDLS, CDR2 YYNGEE. The CDR3 loop is CASPELTEEPGAKYGYTF. CDR3 nucleotide sequence: TGTGCCAGCCCAGAGTTGACGGAGGAACCAGGGGCTAAATATGGCTACACCTTC.

This chain uses TRBV28 with TRBJ1-6; 8 positions match TRBD1. The CDR3 spans 18 residues. The germline gives CDR1 MDHEN, CDR2 SYDVKM. V was clipped by 7 bases and J by 0 bases; unmatched bases: 11. The CDR3 loop reads CASTSLRTGSSYNSPLHF. In nucleotides, the CDR3 is TGTGCCAGCACCTCCCTCCGGACAGGGAGCTCCTATAATTCACCCCTCCACTTT. Based on the CDR3 plus reference TRBV28 and TRBJ1-6, the full variable domain is DVKVTQSSRYLVKRTGEKVFLECVQDMDHENMFWYRQDPGLGLRLIYFSYDVKMKEKGDIPEGYSVSREKKERFSLILESASTNQTSMYLCASTSLRTGSSYNSPLHFGNGTRLTVT.